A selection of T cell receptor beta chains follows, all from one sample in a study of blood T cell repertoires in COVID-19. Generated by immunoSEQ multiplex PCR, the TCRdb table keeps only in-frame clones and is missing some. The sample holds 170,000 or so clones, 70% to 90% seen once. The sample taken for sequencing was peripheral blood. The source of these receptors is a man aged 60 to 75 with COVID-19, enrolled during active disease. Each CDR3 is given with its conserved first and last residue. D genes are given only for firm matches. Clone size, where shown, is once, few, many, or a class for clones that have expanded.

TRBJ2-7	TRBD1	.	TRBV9	TGTGCCAGCAGCGGAGGACAGGGGACGGGCGAGCAGTACTTC	CASSGGQGTGEQYF
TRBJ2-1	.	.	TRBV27	TGTGCCAGCAGTTTAATCCCCCCTCTCAACAGGGTGTCCTACAATGAGCAGTTCTTC	CASSLIPPLNRVSYNEQFF
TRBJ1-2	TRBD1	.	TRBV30	TGTGCCTGGAGACGAACGGGACAGCATAACTATGGCTACACCTTC	CAWRRTGQHNYGYTF
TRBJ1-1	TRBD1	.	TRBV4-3	TGCGCCAGCAGCCAAGACCGGGACAGCCGTTTTGGGAACACTGAAGCTTTCTTT	CASSQDRDSRFGNTEAFF
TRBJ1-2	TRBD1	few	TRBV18	TGTGCCAGCTCACCCCTGGGACAGGGTGGCAACACCTTC	CASSPLGQGGNTF
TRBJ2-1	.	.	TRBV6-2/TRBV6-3	TGTGCCAGCAGTATCTTACAGGGATACAATGAGCAGTTCTTC	CASSILQGYNEQFF
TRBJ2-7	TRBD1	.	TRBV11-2	TGTGCCAGCAGCGGGGGGACAGGGGGCGACGAGCAGTACTTC	CASSGGTGGDEQYF
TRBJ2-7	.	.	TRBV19	TGTGCCAGTAGTACAGGTTATGTCTACGAGCAGTACTTC	CASSTGYVYEQYF
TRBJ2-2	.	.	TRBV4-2	TGTGCCAGCAGCCGCGGGTCGAACAGGGGGGGGACCGGGGAGCTGTTTTTT	CASSRGSNRGGTGELFF
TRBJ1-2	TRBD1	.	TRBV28	TGTGCCAGCAGTCTCCTGAAGGGGGCGGGCTATGGCTACACCTTC	CASSLLKGAGYGYTF
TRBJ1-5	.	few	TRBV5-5	TGTGCCAGCACCCCTATCGCTCAGGGATATAGCAATCAGCCCCAGCATTTT	CASTPIAQGYSNQPQHF
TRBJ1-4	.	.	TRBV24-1	TGTGCCACCAGTGACTCCTGGGGCCCCAATGAAAAACTGTTTTTT	CATSDSWGPNEKLFF
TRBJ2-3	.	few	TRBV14	TGTGCCAGCAGCCCCCTGGGGGCAATGGAAGATACGCAGTATTTT	CASSPLGAMEDTQYF
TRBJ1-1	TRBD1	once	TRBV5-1	TGCGCCAGCAGCTTCACCGGGACAGACACTGAAGCTTTCTTT	CASSFTGTDTEAFF
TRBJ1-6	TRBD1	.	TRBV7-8	TGTGCCAGCAGCTTAAATGGACAGGCCTATAATTCACCCCTCCACTTT	CASSLNGQAYNSPLHF
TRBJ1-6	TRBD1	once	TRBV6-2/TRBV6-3	TGTGCCAGCAGTTCCGGGACAGGCCCCTATAATTCACCCCTCCACTTT	CASSSGTGPYNSPLHF
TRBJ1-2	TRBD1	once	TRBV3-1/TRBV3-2	TGTGCCGTCCAACAGGGGACCTCCCCGTATGGCTACACCTTC	CAVQQGTSPYGYTF
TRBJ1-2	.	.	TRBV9	TGTGCCAGCAGCGTCACCGAGATGACAAATCTCTATGGCTACACCTTC	CASSVTEMTNLYGYTF
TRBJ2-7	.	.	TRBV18	TGTGCCAGCTCAGCGAAACAGGGCTCCTACGAGCAGTACTTC	CASSAKQGSYEQYF
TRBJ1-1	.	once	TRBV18	TGTGCCAGCTCAAAGAGCACCGGGACTGGGAACACTGAAGCTTTCTTT	CASSKSTGTGNTEAFF
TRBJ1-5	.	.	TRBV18	TGTGCCAGCTCACCGGGAGGTAATCAGCCCCAGCATTTT	CASSPGGNQPQHF
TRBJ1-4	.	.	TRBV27	TGTGCCAGCAGTCCGACTCCGGGTATGGCTAATGAAAAACTGTTTTTT	CASSPTPGMANEKLFF
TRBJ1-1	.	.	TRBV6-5	TGTGCCAGCAGTTATGGGACACCTAACACTGAAGCTTTCTTT	CASSYGTPNTEAFF
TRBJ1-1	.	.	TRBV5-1	TGCGCCAGCAGCTTCGCACGGTCGAACACTGAAGCTTTCTTT	CASSFARSNTEAFF
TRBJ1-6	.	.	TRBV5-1	TGCGCCAGCAGCTCAGGACAGAATAATTCACCCCTCCACTTT	CASSSGQNNSPLHF
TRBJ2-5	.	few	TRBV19	TGTGCCAGTAGTAGAAACAGGGAGGAGACCCAGTACTTC	CASSRNREETQYF
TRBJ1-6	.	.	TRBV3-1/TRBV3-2	TGTGCCAGCAGCCCGCCGACAGGAGGCTATAATTCACCCCTCCACTTT	CASSPPTGGYNSPLHF
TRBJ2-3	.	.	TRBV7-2	TGTGCCAGCAGCTCATTCCCCCGGGGGAGCACAGATACGCAGTATTTT	CASSSFPRGSTDTQYF
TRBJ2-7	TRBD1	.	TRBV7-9	TGTGCCAGCAGCGACAGGGGTTGGGGCTACGAGCAGTACTTC	CASSDRGWGYEQYF
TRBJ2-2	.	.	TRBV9	TGTGCCAGCAGCATCGGAGGGGGCGCGAACACCGGGGAGCTGTTTTTT	CASSIGGGANTGELFF
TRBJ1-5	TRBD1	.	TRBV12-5	TGTGCTAGTGGTTTGGTCCCGGGACAGCTAACGGGGAGCAATCAGCCCCAGCATTTT	CASGLVPGQLTGSNQPQHF
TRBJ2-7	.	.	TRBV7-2	TGTGCCAGCAGCTCCTGGACTGAATACGAGCAGTACTTC	CASSSWTEYEQYF
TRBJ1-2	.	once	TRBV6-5	TGTGCCAGCACCAAGACTGCTAACTATGGCTACACCTTC	CASTKTANYGYTF
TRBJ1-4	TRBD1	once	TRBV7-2	TGTGCCACCCGACAGGGAACTAATGAAAAACTGTTTTTT	CATRQGTNEKLFF
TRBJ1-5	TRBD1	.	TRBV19	TGTGCCAGTAGTATCTCCCGGGACAGGGGGGTATCAGCAGGCAATCAGCCCCAGCATTTT	CASSISRDRGVSAGNQPQHF
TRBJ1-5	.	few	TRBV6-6	TGTGCCAGCAGTTACTCGGACAGCTTAAATCAGCCCCAGCATTTT	CASSYSDSLNQPQHF
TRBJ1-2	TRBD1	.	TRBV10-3	TGTGCCATCAGGGGGACAGGGGGCTTGGGCTACACCTTC	CAIRGTGGLGYTF
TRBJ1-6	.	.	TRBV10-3	TGTGCCATCAGTGAGTCGAGCAACTCACCCCTCCACTTT	CAISESSNSPLHF
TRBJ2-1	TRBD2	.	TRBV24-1	TGTGCCACCAGTGCATGGGGGGGATCCTACAATGAGCAGTTCTTC	CATSAWGGSYNEQFF
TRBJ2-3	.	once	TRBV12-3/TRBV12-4	TGTGCCAGCAGCCGCGGAGGGGGCGATACGCAGTATTTT	CASSRGGGDTQYF
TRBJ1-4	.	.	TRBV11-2	TGTGCCAGCAGCTCACTGGACAGCCTCTCTTATGAAAAACTGTTTTTT	CASSSLDSLSYEKLFF
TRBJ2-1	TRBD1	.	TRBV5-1	TGCGCCAGCAGCTTGGACAGGGGACCCTGGGATGAGCAGTTCTTC	CASSLDRGPWDEQFF